These 15 T cell receptor beta chains were sequenced from one sample in a study of blood T cells in healthy people across ages (dated by TCRdb to between 2014 and 2016). Library preparation used 5' RACE. The sample was run on an Illumina HiSeq 2500. A second roughly 7 to 11 cycle PCR used a sample-barcoded 5' primer and a J-beta primer mix. TCRdb handled the public reads itself, with Q25 trimming in fastp and clone calling in MiXCR, and kept productive beta chains. Identical CDR3 protein sequences are pooled into one entry, listed with their most common genes and DNA. This sample has around 1.1 million distinct CDR3 sequences in its table, and 30% to 40% of those were observed once. The ten largest make up about an eighth of the sample. Sample: blood. The receptors stem from a young man in good health.

In this sample, this clonotype turned up a few times. The rearrangement uses TRBV5-4 and TRBJ1-4; TRBD1 aligns across 9 bases. The V gene's germline CDR1 is SGHNT and CDR2 YYREEE (reference sequence). This CDR3 spans 14 amino acids. Trimming removed 4 bases from V and 8 bases from J; junction bases left unmatched: 6. CDR3 DNA sequence: TGTGCCAGCAGCCCGGACAGGGGTCTGGAAAAACTGTTTTTT. Translated: CASSPDRGLEKLFF.

This clonotype appeared many times. For the CDR3, the DNA is TGTGCCAGCAGTTTCGGCCCATCGTTCAGCGCCAATGAGCAGTTCTTC. Encoded protein: CASSFGPSFSANEQFF. The chain combines TRBV12-3 or TRBV12-4 with TRBJ2-1, with D uncertain. CDR3 size: 16 residues. V was pared by 3 bases and J by 6 bases, with 18 bases between.

The DNA of the CDR3 is TGTGCCAGCAGTTATTATAGCGGGGGGGCGTGGGATACGCAGTATTTT. Its translation: CASSYYSGGAWDTQYF. The V and J genes are TRBV6-5 and TRBJ2-3; TRBD2 aligns across 11 bases. From germline, CDR1 is MNHEY and CDR2 SVGAGI. V dropped 3 bases and J dropped 6; count of bases not matched to a gene: 8. This CDR3 spans 16 amino acids.

This chain uses TRBV6-2 or TRBV6-3 with TRBJ2-7, with 7 bases matching TRBD2. The tail of the sequence fits TRBJ2-4 better, so the J call may be wrong. Germline V gene sequence: CDR1 MNHEY, CDR2 SVGEGT. The CDR3 runs 13 residues. This chain's CDR3 is CASLGTMVNIQYF. CDR3 coding DNA: TGTGCCAGTCTGGGGACTATGGTAAACATTCAGTACTTC.

The V gene is TRBV6-2 or TRBV6-3, the J gene TRBJ2-7, with D uncertain. This CDR3 spans 12 amino acids. Trimming left V 8 bases short and J 0 bases short, with 8 bases between. Germline-derived CDR1 and CDR2 are MNHEY and SVGEGT. The CDR3 DNA follows: TGTGCCAGCGGTCGAGACTCCTACGAGCAGTACTTC. It codes for CASGRDSYEQYF.

This clonotype has just a few counts. The chain has TRBV28 and TRBJ2-1; 8 positions match TRBD2. From germline, CDR1 is MDHEN and CDR2 SYDVKM. The CDR3 has 13 amino acids. With 3 bases clipped from V and 8 bases from J, the junction kept 3 bases outside the gene matches. The CDR3 loop is CASSFQRGYEQFF. CDR3 coding DNA: TGTGCCAGCAGTTTCCAGCGGGGGTATGAGCAGTTCTTC.

The rearrangement links TRBV20-1 to TRBJ1-2; 7 bases align to TRBD1. Germline-derived CDR1 and CDR2 are DFQATT and SNEGSKA (reference sequence). J lost 0 bases, V lost 0 bases, and 4 bases had no gene match. This CDR3 comprises 15 residues. In DNA, the CDR3 is TGCAGTGCTAGAGACACAGGGACAGCTAACTATGGCTACACCTTC. Protein: CSARDTGTANYGYTF.

The genes are TRBV12-3 or TRBV12-4 and TRBJ2-1; 12 nucleotides line up with TRBD2. The CDR3 covers 18 residues. V lost 3 bases and J lost 1; bases outside the gene matches: 7. The CDR3: CASSFEGLAGRSYNEQFF. CDR3 nucleotide sequence: TGTGCCAGCAGTTTCGAAGGACTAGCGGGGAGGTCCTACAATGAGCAGTTCTTC.

The chain employs TRBV2 and TRBJ1-2; 10 nucleotides line up with TRBD1. The ends lost 5 bases at V and 6 bases at J; junction bases unmatched: 12. CDR1 is SNHLY and CDR2 is FYNNEI in the germline V gene. The CDR3 has 16 residues. CDR3 nucleotides: TGTGCCAGCAGTCCCTCAGGGACAGGGGTTTTGCATGGCTACACCTTC. It specifies CASSPSGTGVLHGYTF.

V and J are TRBV9 and TRBJ1-2; maybe TRBD1 (6 bases). This CDR3 has 15 amino acids. V shed 2 bases and J shed 1 base, with 12 bases lying between them. Germline V gene lookup returns CDR1 SGDLS and CDR2 YYNGEE. The CDR3 region is CASSVGADINYGYTF. DNA of the CDR3: TGTGCCAGCAGCGTGGGGGCAGATATTAACTATGGCTACACCTTC. Looking up the rest from reference TRBV9 and TRBJ1-2 gives the full variable domain: DSGVTQTPKHLITATGQRVTLRCSPRSGDLSVYWYQQSLDQGLQFLIQYYNGEERAKGNILERFSAQQFPDLHSELNLSSLELGDSALYFCASSVGADINYGYTFGSGTRLTVV.

V usage is TRBV28 and J usage is TRBJ2-3; D call uncertain. CDR3 size: 13 residues. From germline, CDR1 is MDHEN and CDR2 SYDVKM. Deletions cut 9 bases from V and 5 bases from J, with 15 bases between. The CDR3 region is CASLEVDQDTQYF. The CDR3 DNA follows: TGTGCCAGTTTAGAGGTGGATCAAGATACGCAGTATTTT.

The chain uses TRBV20-1 and TRBJ1-4; a weak D match, TRBD1 (6 bases). Germline V gene sequence: CDR1 DFQATT, CDR2 SNEGSKA (reference sequence). V was trimmed by 6 bases and J by 0 bases, leaving 11 bases between them. The CDR3 is 14 amino acids. The DNA for the CDR3 is TGCAGTGCCGCCGGGACATCAACTAATGAAAAACTGTTTTTT. Its translation is CSAAGTSTNEKLFF.

This clonotype came up a few times. The genes are TRBV20-1 and TRBJ2-5, with TRBD2 identical over 9 bases. The J call may not be correct, given that the DNA end is closer to TRBJ2-7. Germline loops: CDR1 DFQATT, CDR2 SNEGSKA (reference sequence). CDR3 length: 14 residues. The CDR3 loop reads CSVPSPAGGPEQYF. The CDR3 DNA reads TGCAGTGTCCCCAGTCCAGCGGGGGGACCCGAGCAGTACTTC.

This sequence joins TRBV9 and TRBJ1-4; tentative D call: TRBD1 (6 bases). Germline CDR1 is SGDLS and CDR2 is YYNGEE. The CDR3 totals 15 residues. V shed 4 bases and J shed 11 bases, with 21 bases lying between them. The DNA of the CDR3 is TGTGCCAGCAGCCCAGTGGACAGCCTGGGAGGGAAACTGTTTTTT. It specifies CASSPVDSLGGKLFF.

This clonotype came up once. V usage is TRBV3-1 and J usage is TRBJ2-4, with a weak D call TRBD1 (5 bases). Per the germline V gene, CDR1 is LGHDT and CDR2 is YNNKEL (reference sequence). The ends were cut back, 4 bases at V and 0 bases at J, with 16 bases in the middle. This CDR3 is 17 amino acids long. CDR3 region: CASSLLGQHLAKNIQYF. In nucleotides, the CDR3 is TGTGCCAGCAGCCTGCTCGGACAACACTTAGCCAAAAACATTCAGTACTTC.